The clone carrying this T cell receptor beta chain was seen just once. The data were taken from a study of CD8 T cells in Susac syndrome. The CDR3 has 14 amino acids. V lost 4 bases and J lost 3, with 12 bases in between. CDR1 SNHLY and CDR2 FYNNEI come from the germline V gene. CD8+ and CD4+ blood T cells underwent TCR beta sequencing. Reverse transcription of 0.5 to 1 ug RNA was performed with random hexamers. A single record per CDR3 protein comes from TCRdb applying MiXCR to the immunoSEQ multiplex PCR reads. The sample gives under 550,000 distinct CDR3 sequences, around 85% of which show up once; 0.12% is in the top ten.

The chain has TRBV2 and TRBJ1-2, with D uncertain. Sequenced input: CD8+ T cells from PBMCs. This clonotype was sampled from a human donor with multiple sclerosis. The CDR3 nucleotides read TGTGCCAGCAGTGGGGGAGGCAGTTACTATGGCTACACCTTC. This translates into CASSGGGSYYGYTF.